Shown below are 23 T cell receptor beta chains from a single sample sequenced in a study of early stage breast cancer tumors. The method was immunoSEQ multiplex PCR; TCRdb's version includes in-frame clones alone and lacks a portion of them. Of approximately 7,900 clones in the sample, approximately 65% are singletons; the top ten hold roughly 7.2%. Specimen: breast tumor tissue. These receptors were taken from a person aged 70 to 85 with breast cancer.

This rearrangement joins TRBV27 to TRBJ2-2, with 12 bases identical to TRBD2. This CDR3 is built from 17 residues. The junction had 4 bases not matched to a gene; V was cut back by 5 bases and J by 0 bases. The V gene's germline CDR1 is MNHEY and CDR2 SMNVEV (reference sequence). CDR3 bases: TGTGCCAGCAGTCCGACTAGCGGGGGAACGAACACCGGGGAGCTGTTTTTT. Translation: CASSPTSGGTNTGELFF.

As DNA, the CDR3 is TGCAGCGTTGGACTAGCGGGGGGGTCCTACAATGAGCAGTTCTTC. Amino acids: CSVGLAGGSYNEQFF. The chain is built from TRBV29-1 and TRBJ2-1, with 14 bases aligning to TRBD2. The CDR3 has 15 amino acids. Germline loops: CDR1 SQVTM, CDR2 ANQGSEA. After removal of 4 bases from V and 1 base from J, the junction contained 0 bases not matched to a gene.

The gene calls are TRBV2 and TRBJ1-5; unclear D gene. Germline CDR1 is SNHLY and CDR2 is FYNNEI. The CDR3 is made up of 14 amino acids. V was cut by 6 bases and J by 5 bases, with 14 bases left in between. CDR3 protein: CASSMVTSDQPQHF. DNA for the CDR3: TGTGCCAGCAGCATGGTGACTTCGGATCAGCCCCAGCATTTT.

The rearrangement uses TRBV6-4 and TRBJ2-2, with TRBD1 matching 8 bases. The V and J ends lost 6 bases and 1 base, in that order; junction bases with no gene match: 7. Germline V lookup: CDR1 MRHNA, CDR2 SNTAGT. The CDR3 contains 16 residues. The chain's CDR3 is CASSKWGTGNTGELFF. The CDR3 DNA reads TGTGCCAGCAGCAAGTGGGGGACAGGGAACACCGGGGAGCTGTTTTTT.

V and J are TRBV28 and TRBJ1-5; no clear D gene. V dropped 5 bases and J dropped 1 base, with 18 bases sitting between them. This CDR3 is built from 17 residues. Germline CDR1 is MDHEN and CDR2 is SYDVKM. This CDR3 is CASSPPARVRSNQPQHF. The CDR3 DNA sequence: TGTGCCAGCAGTCCCCCCGCTCGAGTGAGGAGCAATCAGCCCCAGCATTTT.

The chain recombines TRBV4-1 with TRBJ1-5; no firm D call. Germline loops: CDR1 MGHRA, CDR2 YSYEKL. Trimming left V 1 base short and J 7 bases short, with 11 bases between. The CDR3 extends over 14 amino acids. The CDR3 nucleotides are TGCGCCAGCAGCCAAGGACACTCCGAACAGCCCCAGCATTTT. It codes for CASSQGHSEQPQHF.

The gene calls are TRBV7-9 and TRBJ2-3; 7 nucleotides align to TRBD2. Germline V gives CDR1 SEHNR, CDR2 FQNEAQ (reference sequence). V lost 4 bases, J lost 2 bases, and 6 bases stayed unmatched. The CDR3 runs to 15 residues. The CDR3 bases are TGTGCCAGCAGCTCCTTCGGGGGGAACACAGATACGCAGTATTTT. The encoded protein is CASSSFGGNTDTQYF.

The CDR3 bases are TGCGCCAGCAGCCGTGGTAGCGGGGGGTTAACCTACAATGAGCAGTTCTTC. Translated, it gives CASSRGSGGLTYNEQFF. The V gene is TRBV5-1, the J gene TRBJ2-1; TRBD2 matches at 10 bases. CDR1 is SGHRS and CDR2 is YFSETQ in the germline V gene. This CDR3 has 17 amino acids. V lost 4 bases and J lost 2; bases outside the gene matches: 9.

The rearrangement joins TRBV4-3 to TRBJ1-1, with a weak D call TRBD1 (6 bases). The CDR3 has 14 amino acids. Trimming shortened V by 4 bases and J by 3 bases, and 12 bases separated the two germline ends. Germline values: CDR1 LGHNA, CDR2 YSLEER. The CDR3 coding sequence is TGCGCCAGCAGCCTCAAACAGGGAGACACTGAAGCTTTCTTT. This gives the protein CASSLKQGDTEAFF.

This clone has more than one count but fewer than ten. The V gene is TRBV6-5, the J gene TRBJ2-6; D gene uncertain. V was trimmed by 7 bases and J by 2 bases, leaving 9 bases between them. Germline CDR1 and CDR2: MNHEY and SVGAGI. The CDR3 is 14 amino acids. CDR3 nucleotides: TGTGCCAGCACTGAGTCTACTGGGGCCAACGTCCTGACTTTC. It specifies CASTESTGANVLTF.

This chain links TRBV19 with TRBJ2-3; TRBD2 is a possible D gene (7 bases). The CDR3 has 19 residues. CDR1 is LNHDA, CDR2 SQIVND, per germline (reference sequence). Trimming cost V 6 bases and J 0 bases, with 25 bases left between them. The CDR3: CASRSSRGLGGGSTDTQYF. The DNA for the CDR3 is TGTGCCAGTAGATCCTCCCGGGGGCTGGGCGGGGGTAGCACAGATACGCAGTATTTT.

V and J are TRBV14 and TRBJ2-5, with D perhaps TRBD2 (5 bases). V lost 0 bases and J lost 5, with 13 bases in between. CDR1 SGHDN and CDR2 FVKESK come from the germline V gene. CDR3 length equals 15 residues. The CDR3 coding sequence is TGTGCCAGCAGCCAAGAAGCCACTAGTGTGGAGACCCAGTACTTC. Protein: CASSQEATSVETQYF.

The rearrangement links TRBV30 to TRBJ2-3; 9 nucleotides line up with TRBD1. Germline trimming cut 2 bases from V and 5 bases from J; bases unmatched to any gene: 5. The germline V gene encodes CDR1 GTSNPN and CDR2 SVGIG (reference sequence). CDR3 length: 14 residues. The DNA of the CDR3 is TGTGCCTGGAGTCCGGGACAGGGTGGAGATACGCAGTATTTT. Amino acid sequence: CAWSPGQGGDTQYF.

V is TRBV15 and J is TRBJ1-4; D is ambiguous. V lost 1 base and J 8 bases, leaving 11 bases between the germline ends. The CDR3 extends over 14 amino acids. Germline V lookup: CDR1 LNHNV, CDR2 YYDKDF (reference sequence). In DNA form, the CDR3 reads TGTGCCACCAGCAGAGTACGACTCGGGGAAAAACTGTTTTTT. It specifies CATSRVRLGEKLFF.

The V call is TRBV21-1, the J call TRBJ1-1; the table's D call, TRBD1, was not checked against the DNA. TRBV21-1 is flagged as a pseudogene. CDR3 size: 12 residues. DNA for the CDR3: TGTGCCAGCAGCAAAGTTAGGGGATTAGCTTTCTTT. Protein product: CASSKVRGLAFF.

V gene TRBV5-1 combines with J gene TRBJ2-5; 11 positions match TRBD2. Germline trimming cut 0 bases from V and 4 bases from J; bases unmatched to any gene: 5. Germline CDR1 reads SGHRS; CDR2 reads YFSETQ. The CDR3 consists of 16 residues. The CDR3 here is CASSLDPSGGRETQYF. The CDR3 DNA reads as TGCGCCAGCAGCTTGGACCCTAGCGGGGGGAGAGAGACCCAGTACTTC.

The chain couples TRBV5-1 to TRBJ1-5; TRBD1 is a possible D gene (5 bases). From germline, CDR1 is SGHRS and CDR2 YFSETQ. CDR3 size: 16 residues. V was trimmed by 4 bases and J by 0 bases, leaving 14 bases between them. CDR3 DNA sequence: TGCGCCAGCAGCCCGGGACTCCTGGATAGCAATCAGCCCCAGCATTTT. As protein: CASSPGLLDSNQPQHF. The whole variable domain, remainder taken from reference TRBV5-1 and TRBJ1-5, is KAGVTQTPRYLIKTRGQQVTLSCSPISGHRSVSWYQQTPGQGLQFLFEYFSETQRNKGNFPGRFSGRQFSNSRSEMNVSTLELGDSALYLCASSPGLLDSNQPQHFGDGTRLSIL.

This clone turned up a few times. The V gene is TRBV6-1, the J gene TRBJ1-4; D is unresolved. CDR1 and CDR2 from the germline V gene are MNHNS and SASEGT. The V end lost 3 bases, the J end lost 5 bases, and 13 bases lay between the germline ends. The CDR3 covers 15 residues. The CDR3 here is CASSEWEGPNEKLFF. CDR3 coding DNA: TGTGCCAGCAGTGAGTGGGAGGGCCCGAATGAAAAACTGTTTTTT.

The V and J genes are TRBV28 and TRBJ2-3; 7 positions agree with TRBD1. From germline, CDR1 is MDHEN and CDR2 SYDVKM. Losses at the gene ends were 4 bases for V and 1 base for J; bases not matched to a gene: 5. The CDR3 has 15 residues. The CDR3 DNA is TGTGCCAGCAGTTCGGTGCAGGGGGGCACAGATACGCAGTATTTT. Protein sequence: CASSSVQGGTDTQYF.

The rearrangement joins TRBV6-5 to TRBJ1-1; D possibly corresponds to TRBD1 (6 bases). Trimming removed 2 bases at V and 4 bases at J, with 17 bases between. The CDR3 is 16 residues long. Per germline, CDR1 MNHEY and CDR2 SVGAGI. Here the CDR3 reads CASSYNARGSGTEAFF. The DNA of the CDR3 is TGTGCCAGCAGTTACAACGCGAGGGGGTCGGGCACTGAAGCTTTCTTT.

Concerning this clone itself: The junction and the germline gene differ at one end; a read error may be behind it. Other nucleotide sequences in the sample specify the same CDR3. This CDR3 is CASSSTREQYF. DNA of the CDR3: TGTGCTAGCAGTTCTACGCGCGAGCAGTACTTC. The J gene is TRBJ2-7, the V gene TRBV7-9; D is unresolved. The germline gives CDR1 SEHNR, CDR2 FQNEAQ (reference sequence). The CDR3 spans 11 residues.

Here the CDR3 DNA reads TGTGCCAGCAGCCCCGGGGGCAGGGGGCAAGAGACCCAGTACTTC. This codes for CASSPGGRGQETQYF. V is TRBV9 and J is TRBJ2-5; tentative D call: TRBD1 (7 bases). V was cut by 4 bases and J by 2 bases, with 15 bases left in between. The CDR3 length is 15 residues. CDR1 and CDR2 from the germline V gene are SGDLS and YYNGEE.

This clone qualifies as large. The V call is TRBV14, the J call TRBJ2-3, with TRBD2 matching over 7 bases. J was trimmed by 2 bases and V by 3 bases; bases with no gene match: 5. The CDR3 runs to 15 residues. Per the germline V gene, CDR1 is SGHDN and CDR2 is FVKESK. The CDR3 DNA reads TGTGCCAGCAGCCAGCAGCGGGGCTACACAGATACGCAGTATTTT. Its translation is CASSQQRGYTDTQYF.